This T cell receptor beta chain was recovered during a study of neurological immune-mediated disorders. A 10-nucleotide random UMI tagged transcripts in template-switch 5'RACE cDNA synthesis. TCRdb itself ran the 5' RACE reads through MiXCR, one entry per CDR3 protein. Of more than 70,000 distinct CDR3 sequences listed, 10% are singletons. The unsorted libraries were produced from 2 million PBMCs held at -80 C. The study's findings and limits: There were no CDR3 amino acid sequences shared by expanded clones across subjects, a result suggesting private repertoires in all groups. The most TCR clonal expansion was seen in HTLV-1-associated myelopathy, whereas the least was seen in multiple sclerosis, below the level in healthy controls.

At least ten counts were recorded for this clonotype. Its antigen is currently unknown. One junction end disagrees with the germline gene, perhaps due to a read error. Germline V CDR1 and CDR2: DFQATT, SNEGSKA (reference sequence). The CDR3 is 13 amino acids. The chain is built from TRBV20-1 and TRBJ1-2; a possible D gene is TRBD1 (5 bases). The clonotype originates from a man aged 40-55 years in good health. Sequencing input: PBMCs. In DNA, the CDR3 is TGCAGTGCTAGAGATTCCAGGACATCCCATTCAAGCTTC. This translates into CSARDSRTSHSSF.